This TCR beta chain was retrieved from a study of beta chain features in type 1 diabetes. Study outcomes and limitations: The cDNA sequencing approach could over-represent high-TCR-expressing cells. A greater similarity of naive, central memory and Treg TCRB repertoires was seen among patients than among healthy donors. All four CD4+ subsets from Type 1 diabetes patients carried moderately but significantly shorter TCRB CDR3s.

The CDR3 length is 13 residues. The V end lost 1 base, the J end lost 0 bases, and 6 bases lay between the germline ends. CDR1 and CDR2 (germline): GTSNPN, SVGIG (reference sequence). Averaging roughly 120 mL, one heparinised blood draw came from each individual donor. Reverse transcription of all isolated RNA meant that expressed TCRB transcripts were sequenced. Profiled with immunoSEQ multiplex PCR; TCRdb holds only in-frame clones, not every one. The sample lists 300,000 to 400,000 clones; 9.6% were seen once. This clone was seen a handful of times. Antigen unknown. The sample holds other DNA sequences that translate to the same CDR3.

This chain joins TRBV30 and TRBJ1-1; D is uncertain. Specimen: central memory CD4+ T cells from blood. This clonotype was sampled from a man aged 25 to 45 with type 1 diabetes. The CDR3 spells CAWSGQVNTEAFF. The CDR3 DNA is TGTGCCTGGAGTGGCCAGGTGAACACTGAAGCTTTCTTT.